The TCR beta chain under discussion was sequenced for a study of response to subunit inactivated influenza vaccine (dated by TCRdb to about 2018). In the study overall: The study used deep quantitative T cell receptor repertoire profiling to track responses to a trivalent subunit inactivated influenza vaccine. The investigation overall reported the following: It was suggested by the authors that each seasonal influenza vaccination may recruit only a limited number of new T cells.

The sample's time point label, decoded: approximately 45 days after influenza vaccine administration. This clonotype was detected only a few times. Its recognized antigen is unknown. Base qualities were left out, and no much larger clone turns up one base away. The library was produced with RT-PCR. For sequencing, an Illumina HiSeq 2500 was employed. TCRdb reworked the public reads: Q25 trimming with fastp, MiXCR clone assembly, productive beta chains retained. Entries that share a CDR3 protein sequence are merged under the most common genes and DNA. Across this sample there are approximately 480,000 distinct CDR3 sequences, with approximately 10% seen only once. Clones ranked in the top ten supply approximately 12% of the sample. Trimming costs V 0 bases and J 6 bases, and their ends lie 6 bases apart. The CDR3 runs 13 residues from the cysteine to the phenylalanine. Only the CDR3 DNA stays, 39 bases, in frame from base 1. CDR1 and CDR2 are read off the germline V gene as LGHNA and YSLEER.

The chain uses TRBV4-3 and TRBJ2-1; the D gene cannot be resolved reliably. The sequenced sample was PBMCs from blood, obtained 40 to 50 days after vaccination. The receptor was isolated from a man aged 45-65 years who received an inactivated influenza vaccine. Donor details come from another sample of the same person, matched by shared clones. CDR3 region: CASSQETANEQFF. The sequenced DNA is TGCGCCAGCAGCCAAGAAACAGCCAATGAGCAGTTCTTC.